In its sample, the clone carrying this TCR beta chain is medium-sized. The time point here: sample taken at primary tumor resection. Whole RNA, which was extracted from tumor, nontumor lung tissue or frozen PBMC, was sequenced without any cell sorting. The entry originates in a study of spatial heterogeneity in lung cancer. This CDR3 is built from 15 residues. Germline values: CDR1 KGHSH, CDR2 LQKENI. The ends lost 3 bases at V and 7 bases at J; junction bases unmatched: 6. All TCR cDNA molecules were individually tagged with a unique molecular identifier. TCRdb passed the 5' RACE reads through MiXCR, listing each CDR3 protein once. The sample consists of 2,500 to 3,500 distinct CDR3 sequences, over 7.5% of them appearing once.

Sequencing used normal lung tissue next to the tumor, obtained at surgery. This receptor was taken from a male donor with early-stage non-small cell lung cancer. The rearrangement links TRBV18 to TRBJ1-1, with 12 bases that match TRBD1. CDR3: CASSPWDRGLGEAFF. DNA of the CDR3: TGTGCCAGCTCACCCTGGGACAGGGGGCTCGGTGAAGCTTTCTTT. Full variable domain (rest looked up from reference TRBV18 and TRBJ1-1): NAGVMQNPRHLVRRRGQEARLRCSPMKGHSHVYWYRQLPEEGLKFMVYLQKENIIDESGMPKERFSAEFPKEGPSILRIQQVVRGDSAAYFCASSPWDRGLGEAFFGQGTRLTVV.